This T cell receptor beta chain was sequenced during a study of OX40 agonist ivuxolimab in advanced cancers. The study in broad terms: The costimulatory receptor OX40 (CD134) was targeted by ivuxolimab, a fully human IgG2 agonistic monoclonal antibody. Intravenous ivuxolimab was administered to patients every 2 weeks at six dose levels: 0.01, 0.1, 0.3, 1.5, 3 and 10 mg/kg. Among the 50 to 55 dose-escalation patients, about 20 had hepatocellular carcinoma, 15 or so melanoma, 9 renal cell carcinoma and 9 head and neck cancer. The dose-escalation cohort was 82.7% male with a mean age of about 65 years, ranging from about 20 to 85. Patients were allowed to have had prior anti-PD-1, anti-PD-L1 or anti-CTLA-4 therapy, and around 43% of the dose-escalation patients had been treated with checkpoint inhibitors. Partial responses occurred in three dose-escalation patients, of whom one had hepatocellular carcinoma and two had cutaneous melanoma. Peripheral TCRbeta sequencing aimed to test whether ivuxolimab altered TCR sequence diversity and caused clonal T-cell expansion. The monotherapy dose-escalation portion (N = 52 patients) of the phase I ivuxolimab trial is reported in the paper. What the study reported, not specific to this receptor: Low levels of normalized T-cell clonal expansion were also shown by some nonresponding patients. The antigen specificity of the clonally expanded peripheral T cells was not determined. In partial responders in the 0.1-3.0 mg/kg groups, normalized peripheral clonal expansion was found to be among the lowest, especially among CD8+ T cells. After ivuxolimab, expanded clones were on average more numerous among CD8+ T cells than among CD4+ T cells. At doses of 0.1 to 3.0 mg/kg, clonal expansion of both CD4+ and CD8+ T cells in blood was seen between baseline and week 6.

Patients with a history of autoimmune disease or receiving systemic immunosuppression were excluded from the trial. Peripheral blood for TCR sequencing was collected from all dose cohorts at baseline, on cycle 4 day 1, and on cycle 7 day 1. The samples were drawn from a first-in-human, open-label, multicenter phase I dose-escalation trial of ivuxolimab. The trial enrolled adults with locally advanced or metastatic head and neck squamous cell, hepatocellular, melanoma or renal cell carcinoma. Before TCR sequencing, CD4+ T cells and CD8+ T cells were sorted from peripheral blood as separate populations. The CDR3 spans 14 residues, from the cysteine through the phenylalanine. The sequence is cut down to CDR3 DNA, 42 bases in frame from base 1. V loses 0 bases of germline sequence and J loses 3 bases, and the interval between the two ends is 7 bases. CDR1 is given as SGDLS and CDR2 as YYNGEE, both from the germline V gene.

This clone has only one observation. Its target antigen remains unknown. Base-call qualities are not available, and no considerably larger clone is one nucleotide away. Genomic DNA was isolated from the sorted cells so that the TCRbeta CDR3 region could be sequenced. TCRbeta CDR3 regions were sequenced using the immunoSEQ Assay. In TCRdb, the immuneACCESS table is reduced to in-frame sequences with V and J assigned. These tables do not hold every clone; where another copy was compared, an unresolved V gene accounts for under half, and the others remain unexplained. This sample lists 100,000 or so clones; around 96% were detected once. The ten largest clonotypes hold around 2% of the sample.

The sequence is built from TRBV9 and TRBJ1-5; the D gene identity is not certain. This TCR was sampled from an adult with an advanced solid tumor such as melanoma, head and neck, liver or kidney cancer. Material: CD4+ or CD8+ T cells sorted from blood, obtained in a trial of the OX40 agonist ivuxolimab. For the CDR3, the sequence is CASSVGGFNQPQHF. Here is the DNA: TGTGCCAGCAGCGTAGGAGGGTTCAATCAGCCCCAGCATTTT. Beyond the CDR3, the reference TRBV9 and TRBJ1-5 genes provide the residues; the full variable domain reads: DSGVTQTPKHLITATGQRVTLRCSPRSGDLSVYWYQQSLDQGLQFLIQYYNGEERAKGNILERFSAQQFPDLHSELNLSSLELGDSALYFCASSVGGFNQPQHFGDGTRLSIL.